The 22 T cell receptor beta chains listed next were all sequenced from one sample in a study of identical twins. TCRdb independently ran MiXCR on the 5' RACE reads; one entry per CDR3 protein. This sample yields under 500,000 distinct CDR3 sequences, of which around an eighth are seen a single time; approximately 1% belongs to the top ten. The same specimen was also included in a second study, on yellow fever vaccine responses in identical twins.

The sequenced material came from CD4+ T cells sorted from blood. The receptors stem from a woman between 18 and 29 years old in good health.

Concerning this clonotype itself: This could be a read error, since a much larger clone is one nucleotide away. CDR3 nucleotides: TGTGCCAGCAGTGAGACAGGGACCTATGGCTACACCTTC. As protein: CASSETGTYGYTF. The rearrangement uses TRBV2 and TRBJ1-2; the match to TRBD1 covers 7 bases. V lost 3 bases, J lost 4 bases, and 2 bases stayed unmatched. Germline V gene lookup returns CDR1 SNHLY and CDR2 FYNNEI. CDR3 size: 13 residues.

There are a few counts of this clonotype. The chain employs TRBV10-2 and TRBJ2-7; possible D gene TRBD1, 5 bases. The V gene's germline CDR1 is WSHSY and CDR2 SAAADI. The CDR3 loop spans 14 amino acids. The germline V and J ends were trimmed by 10 bases and 2 bases, with 18 bases remaining between them. CDR3 DNA sequence: TGCGCCACACGTCAGGGAAGGGAACCCTACGAGCAGTACTTC. Translation: CATRQGREPYEQYF.

This clonotype was observed many times. The rearrangement links TRBV9 to TRBJ2-1; no reliable D call. V was clipped by 1 base and J by 4 bases, with 6 bases between them. Germline V lookup: CDR1 SGDLS, CDR2 YYNGEE. This CDR3 spans 13 amino acids. CDR3 amino acids: CASSVSRYNEQFF. The CDR3, as DNA: TGTGCCAGCAGCGTATCGAGATACAATGAGCAGTTCTTC.

This clonotype was recorded a few times. The rearrangement links TRBV20-1 to TRBJ2-3; possibly TRBD1 or TRBD2 for D (6 bases each). Germline V lookup: CDR1 DFQATT, CDR2 SNEGSKA (reference sequence). This CDR3 has 14 residues. Trimming pared 4 bases from V and 0 bases from J, leaving 11 bases between. CDR3 DNA sequence: TGCAGTGCTACAAGGGGGGAAAGCACAGATACGCAGTATTTT. It yields the protein CSATRGESTDTQYF.

This clonotype occurred once. The chain employs TRBV7-2 and TRBJ2-5; 9 nucleotides match TRBD2. Germline CDR1 and CDR2: SGHTA and FQGNSA. Germline trimming cut 4 bases from V and 5 bases from J; bases unmatched to any gene: 11. CDR3 length: 16 residues. The CDR3 reads CASSSAGTSSRETQYF. CDR3 nucleotides: TGTGCCAGCAGCTCGGCCGGGACTAGCTCGCGGGAGACCCAGTACTTC.

This chain links TRBV7-3 with TRBJ1-1; D is unclear. The V and J ends lost 0 bases and 1 base respectively, with 6 bases between them. The CDR3 is made up of 14 amino acids. Germline CDR1 SGHTA, CDR2 FQGTGA. The CDR3 sequence is CASSLTEGNTEAFF. CDR3 bases: TGTGCCAGCAGCTTAACGGAGGGGAACACTGAAGCTTTCTTT.

This clonotype was counted ten times or more. The gene calls are TRBV5-6 and TRBJ2-3, with a weak D call TRBD2 (5 bases). With 3 bases removed from V and 4 bases from J, the gap between germline ends came to 27 bases. Germline assignment: CDR1 SGHDT and CDR2 YYEEEE. The CDR3 contains 19 residues. CDR3 nucleotide sequence: TGTGCCAGCAGCTCGAACAGCCACAGAGGGATTGAAAGGTCAGATACGCAGTATTTT. Its translation is CASSSNSHRGIERSDTQYF.

This clonotype came up a few times. This chain uses TRBV28 with TRBJ1-3; 7 bases match TRBD1. The CDR3 spans 15 residues. J gave up 0 bases and V 5 bases, and 4 bases lay outside the gene matches. Germline assignment: CDR1 MDHEN and CDR2 SYDVKM. CDR3 nucleotides: TGTGCCAGCAGTCCAGGGACAGCCTCTGGAAACACCATATATTTT. Its translation is CASSPGTASGNTIYF. Looking up the rest from reference TRBV28 and TRBJ1-3 gives the full variable domain: DVKVTQSSRYLVKRTGEKVFLECVQDMDHENMFWYRQDPGLGLRLIYFSYDVKMKEKGDIPEGYSVSREKKERFSLILESASTNQTSMYLCASSPGTASGNTIYFGEGSWLTVV.

The chain carries TRBV5-5 and TRBJ2-5; no firm D call. The germline V gene encodes CDR1 SGHKS and CDR2 YYEKEE (reference sequence). Trimming left V 5 bases short and J 5 bases short, with 16 bases between. This CDR3 spans 14 amino acids. The CDR3 DNA is TGTGCCAGCAGGATGCTAGTGGGTTCTGAGACCCAGTACTTC. Protein product: CASRMLVGSETQYF.

This chain uses TRBV6-2 or TRBV6-3 with TRBJ2-1, with 7 bases that match TRBD2. The CDR3 has 15 amino acids. Germline CDR1 MNHEY, CDR2 SVGEGT. V was pared by 4 bases and J by 1 base, with 4 bases of the junction left unmatched. CDR3: CASSWGGASYNEQFF. The CDR3 DNA follows: TGTGCCAGCAGTTGGGGGGGAGCATCCTACAATGAGCAGTTCTTC.

This clonotype has at least ten counts. The V call is TRBV5-1, the J call TRBJ2-3; 9 positions agree with TRBD1. The ends lost 2 bases at V and 5 bases at J; junction bases unmatched: 9. The CDR3 extends over 16 amino acids. The germline gives CDR1 SGHRS, CDR2 YFSETQ. This CDR3 is CASSFQTGQGGDTQYF. DNA for the CDR3: TGCGCCAGCAGCTTTCAGACGGGACAGGGTGGAGATACGCAGTATTTT.

This clonotype appeared a few times. This chain uses TRBV3-1 with TRBJ1-2; D is unresolved. The CDR3 is made up of 14 amino acids. V lost 0 bases and J 4 bases, leaving 9 bases between the germline ends. CDR1 is LGHDT and CDR2 is YNNKEL in the germline V gene (reference sequence). The CDR3 coding sequence is TGTGCCAGCAGCCAAGATGGATCTATCTATGGCTACACCTTC. It encodes CASSQDGSIYGYTF. The full variable domain, with the rest looked up from reference TRBV3-1 and TRBJ1-2, is DTAVSQTPKYLVTQMGNDKSIKCEQNLGHDTMYWYKQDSKKFLKIMFSYNNKELIINETVPNRFSPKSPDKAHLNLHINSLELGDSAVYFCASSQDGSIYGYTFGSGTRLTVV.

The chain joins TRBV7-2 to TRBJ2-1; D is ambiguous. The V end was cut by 0 bases, the J end by 0 bases, with 18 bases between. CDR1 SGHTA and CDR2 FQGNSA come from the germline V gene. This CDR3 contains 19 residues. The CDR3 sequence is CASSLAPKGSMRSYNEQFF. The CDR3 nucleotides read TGTGCCAGCAGCTTAGCCCCAAAGGGCTCCATGCGCTCCTACAATGAGCAGTTCTTC. The full variable domain, its missing parts supplied by reference TRBV7-2 and TRBJ2-1, is GAGVSQSPSNKVTEKGKDVELRCDPISGHTALYWYRQSLGQGLEFLIYFQGNSAPDKSGLPSDRFSAERTGGSVSTLTIQRTQQEDSAVYLCASSLAPKGSMRSYNEQFFGPGTRLTVL.

This clonotype was seen only a few times. The chain carries TRBV11-3 and TRBJ2-2; TRBD2 is a possible D gene (5 bases). The V and J ends lost 2 bases and 5 bases respectively, with 9 bases between them. Germline V gene data show CDR1 as SGHNT and CDR2 as YENEEA. The CDR3 has 14 amino acids. This chain's CDR3 is CASSLNGKTGELFF. The CDR3 coding sequence is TGTGCCAGCAGCTTAAACGGGAAAACCGGGGAGCTGTTTTTT.

The chain has TRBV7-9 and TRBJ2-3; 14 bases line up with TRBD2. The CDR3 totals 16 residues. Per germline, CDR1 SEHNR and CDR2 FQNEAQ (reference sequence). The V gene end was trimmed by 5 bases and the J gene end by 9 bases; junction bases not matched to a gene: 10. CDR3: CASSPPGLAGVGTQYF. In DNA, the CDR3 is TGTGCCAGCAGCCCCCCGGGACTAGCGGGAGTGGGCACGCAGTATTTT.

This clonotype was counted at least ten times. The V and J genes are TRBV7-8 and TRBJ2-7; 9 bases map to TRBD2. CDR3 size: 15 residues. The V gene end was trimmed by 5 bases and the J gene end by 1 base; junction bases not matched to a gene: 6. CDR1 and CDR2 from the germline V gene are SGHVS and FQNEAQ. CDR3 sequence (DNA): TGTGCCAGCAGCCTTAGACTAGCGGTTTCCTACGAGCAGTACTTC. Protein product: CASSLRLAVSYEQYF.

The table lists this clonotype with a count of one. This chain joins TRBV15 and TRBJ2-5, with D perhaps TRBD2 (7 bases). The V gene's germline CDR1 is LNHNV and CDR2 YYDKDF (reference sequence). Between the trimmed V and J ends, which lost 5 bases and 2 bases, there was a span of 18 bases. The CDR3 is 16 amino acids. For the CDR3, the DNA is TGTGCCACCAGCGGAGGCATTGGGAGGGGGCAAGAGACCCAGTACTTC. It is translated as CATSGGIGRGQETQYF.

In its sample, this clonotype was seen a few times. V gene TRBV4-3 combines with J gene TRBJ1-1; 7 nucleotides align to TRBD1. This CDR3 is built from 15 residues. With V trimmed by 1 base and J by 5 bases, 7 bases remained unmatched. Germline V gene lookup returns CDR1 LGHNA and CDR2 YSLEER. CDR3 in amino acids: CASSQGGGTVTEAFF. The CDR3 DNA reads as TGCGCCAGCAGCCAAGGGGGAGGGACAGTAACTGAAGCTTTCTTT.

This clonotype appeared a few times. The rearrangement joins TRBV5-6 to TRBJ2-1; maybe TRBD1 (6 bases). CDR1 is SGHDT and CDR2 is YYEEEE in the germline V gene. With 4 bases removed from V and 4 bases from J, the gap between germline ends came to 12 bases. The CDR3 covers 14 residues. CDR3 nucleotide sequence: TGTGCCAGCAGCCTCCCAGGACAGTACAATGAGCAGTTCTTC. Its translation is CASSLPGQYNEQFF.

This clonotype has at least ten counts. The chain couples TRBV29-1 to TRBJ2-1; 10 bases align to TRBD2. This CDR3 is built from 16 residues. CDR1 and CDR2 from the germline V gene are SQVTM and ANQGSEA. The trim removed 6 bases at V and 2 bases at J, leaving 10 bases unmatched. The chain's CDR3 is CSVETSGNQPYNEQFF. The CDR3 region has the DNA TGCAGCGTGGAAACTAGCGGGAATCAGCCCTACAATGAGCAGTTCTTC.

This clonotype was seen more than once but under ten times. The chain links TRBV15 to TRBJ1-2, with D hard to call. The CDR3 spans 13 residues. Germline V gene lookup returns CDR1 LNHNV and CDR2 YYDKDF (reference sequence). The V gene lost 0 bases and the J gene lost 9 bases, with 11 bases spanning the gap. CDR3 sequence (DNA): TGTGCCACCAGCAGAGATCTGCTGGTTCGCTACACCTTC. Encoded protein: CATSRDLLVRYTF.

On this clonotype: At one end the junction does not follow the germline gene, possibly because of a read error. V is TRBV3-1 and J is TRBJ2-2; D uncertain. Per germline, CDR1 LGHDT and CDR2 YNNKEL (reference sequence). The CDR3 has 15 amino acids. CDR3 protein: CASRQGWTSDSELFF. The CDR3 DNA follows: TGTGCCAGCAGACAAGGGTGGACCTCAGACTCGGAGCTGTTTTTT.